The TCR beta chain under discussion was sequenced for a study of blood T cell repertoires in COVID-19. Study background: Sites in the United States, Italy and Spain provided acute and convalescent COVID-19 samples. PBMCs, B-cell-depleted T cells, or T cells were the source of the cDNA or gDNA that made up the material.

Authors' analysis steps: Estimated nucleated cell counts came from reference gene primer amplification. The table came from immunoSEQ multiplex PCR; TCRdb's copy has only in-frame clones and leaves some out. V and J calls and clone size are as listed in that table; D and trimming were resolved from the DNA. Counted here are around 30,000 clones, 75% to 80% occurring once; the ten biggest clones make up 16%. The CDR3 has 15 amino acids. The germline V gene encodes CDR1 SGHTA and CDR2 FQGNSA. V dropped 5 bases and J dropped 2; count of bases not matched to a gene: 6. The J gene is TRBJ2-3, the V gene TRBV7-2; 8 positions agree with TRBD1. The receptor was isolated from a human donor in a cohort sampled during active COVID-19. Sequencing input: peripheral blood. The CDR3 DNA reads TGTGCCAGCAGCCTAAGGACAGGGAACACAGATACGCAGTATTTT. This sequence encodes CASSLRTGNTDTQYF.